This TCR beta chain was obtained from a study of T cell changes during pregnancy in multiple sclerosis. The assay was immunoSEQ multiplex PCR, and TCRdb's table has in-frame clones only and misses some. The table has fewer than 70,000 clones, approximately 90% seen once; the top ten hold 1.4%. V was pared by 5 bases and J by 3 bases, with 7 bases of the junction left unmatched. The CDR3 sequence is 16 residues long. Per the germline V gene, CDR1 is SNHLY and CDR2 is FYNNEI. J is TRBJ2-1 and V is TRBV2; TRBD2 aligns across 10 bases. The receptor was isolated from a female donor with multiple sclerosis, enrolled in a pregnancy study. The sample in question was peripheral blood, obtained in the third trimester of pregnancy. The CDR3 is CASSPYSGGIYNEQFF. The CDR3 bases are TGTGCCAGCAGTCCCTATAGCGGGGGGATCTACAATGAGCAGTTCTTC.